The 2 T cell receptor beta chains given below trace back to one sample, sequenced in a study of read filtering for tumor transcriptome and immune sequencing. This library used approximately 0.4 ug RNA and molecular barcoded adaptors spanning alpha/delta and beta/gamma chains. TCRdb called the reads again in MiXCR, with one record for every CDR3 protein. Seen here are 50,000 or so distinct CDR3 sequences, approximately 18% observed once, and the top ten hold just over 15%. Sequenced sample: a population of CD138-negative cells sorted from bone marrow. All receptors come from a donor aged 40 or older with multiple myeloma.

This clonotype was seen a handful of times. As DNA, the CDR3 is TGTGCCAGCCCGGACAGACAGGGCTACGAGCAGTACTTC. Its translation is CASPDRQGYEQYF. The chain uses TRBV13 and TRBJ2-7, with 7 positions matching TRBD1. Germline CDR1 reads PRHDT; CDR2 reads FYEKMQ (reference sequence). The CDR3 has 13 amino acids. V was clipped by 8 bases and J by 3 bases; unmatched bases: 7.

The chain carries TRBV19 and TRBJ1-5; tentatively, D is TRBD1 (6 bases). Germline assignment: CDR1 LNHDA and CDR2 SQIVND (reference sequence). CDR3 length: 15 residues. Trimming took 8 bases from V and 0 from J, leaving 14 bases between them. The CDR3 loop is CASGTGQSSNQPQHF. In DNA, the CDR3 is TGTGCCAGTGGCACAGGGCAGTCTAGCAATCAGCCCCAGCATTTT.